This entry lists 2 T cell receptor beta chains sequenced from one sample in a study of blood T cell repertoires in COVID-19. The method was immunoSEQ multiplex PCR; TCRdb's version includes in-frame clones alone and lacks a portion of them. The sample shows roughly 100,000 clones, 88% of them seen only once. The sample taken for sequencing was peripheral blood. The receptors here all came from a man older than 75 with acute or convalescent COVID-19.

The V call is TRBV5-8, the J call TRBJ2-5; 9 bases map to TRBD1. This CDR3 contains 16 residues. V was pared by 6 bases and J by 5 bases, with 14 bases of the junction left unmatched. Germline V gene lookup returns CDR1 SGHTS and CDR2 YDEGEE. The CDR3 DNA reads TGTGCCAGCATGTACAGGGGGCGAGACATCCTGGAGACCCAGTACTTC. Residues: CASMYRGRDILETQYF.

The chain joins TRBV7-2 to TRBJ1-2; D may be TRBD1 (5 bases). CDR3 length equals 14 residues. Trimming removed 4 bases from V and 2 bases from J, with 11 bases in between. Looked up from germline, CDR1 is SGHTA and CDR2 is FQGNSA. CDR3 loop: CASSSWGGNYGYTF. For the CDR3, the DNA is TGTGCCAGCAGCTCCTGGGGGGGGAACTATGGCTACACCTTC. The variable domain in full, completed from reference TRBV7-2 and TRBJ1-2, reads GAGVSQSPSNKVTEKGKDVELRCDPISGHTALYWYRQSLGQGLEFLIYFQGNSAPDKSGLPSDRFSAERTGGSVSTLTIQRTQQEDSAVYLCASSSWGGNYGYTFGSGTRLTVV.